The clone carrying this T cell receptor beta chain was counted a few times. This specimen belongs to a study of T-cell reconstitution after alpha-beta-depleted transplantation in children. Unique molecular identifiers were used to barcode this TCRbeta library. Via MiXCR, TCRdb re-called the PCR reads, giving one row per CDR3 protein. The sample includes fewer than 550,000 distinct CDR3 sequences, about 10% of them seen just once. This CDR3 contains 12 residues. The germline V gene encodes CDR1 SEHNR and CDR2 FQNEAQ (reference sequence). With 7 bases clipped from V and 5 bases from J, the junction kept 4 bases outside the gene matches.

The chain carries TRBV7-9 and TRBJ2-5; 7 positions agree with TRBD1. The sample here was PBMCs, taken before TCRalphabeta/CD19-depleted stem cell transplant. This sequence originates from a child between 2 and 9 years old with inherited bone marrow failure, due to receive a stem cell transplant. The CDR3 nucleotides are TGTGCCAGCACGGGACAGTGGGAGACCCAGTACTTC. Amino acids: CASTGQWETQYF. Drawing the rest from reference TRBV7-9 and TRBJ2-5, the complete variable domain is DTGVSQNPRHKITKRGQNVTFRCDPISEHNRLYWYRQTLGQGPEFLTYFQNEAQLEKSRLLSDRFSAERPKGSFSTLEIQRTEQGDSAMYLCASTGQWETQYFGPGTRLLVL.